This passage covers 24 T cell receptor beta chains from one sample sequenced in a study of T cells after posttransplantation cyclophosphamide. The assay was immunoSEQ multiplex PCR, and TCRdb's table has in-frame clones only and misses some. Singletons are absent from the sample, which has roughly 49,000 clones. Material: PBMCs. These receptor sequences come from a man in his forties in good health, CMV-negative, and a related stem cell transplant donor.

In its sample, this clone was seen many times. The chain employs TRBV11-3 and TRBJ2-5, with D possibly TRBD2 on 5 matching bases. The CDR3 spans 14 residues. The germline V gene encodes CDR1 SGHNT and CDR2 YENEEA. Trimming left V 1 base short and J 5 bases short, with 11 bases between. DNA of the CDR3: TGTGCCAGCAGCTTAGGGGCGGGTGAGGAGACCCAGTACTTC. Protein sequence: CASSLGAGEETQYF. Looking up the rest from reference TRBV11-3 and TRBJ2-5 gives the full variable domain: EAGVVQSPRYKIIEKKQPVAFWCNPISGHNTLYWYLQNLGQGPELLIRYENEEAVDDSQLPKDRFSAERLKGVDSTLKIQPAELGDSAVYLCASSLGAGEETQYFGPGTRLLVL.

At least ten counts were recorded for this clone. J is TRBJ2-3 and V is TRBV2; possibly TRBD2 for D (6 bases). From germline, CDR1 is SNHLY and CDR2 FYNNEI. This CDR3 spans 15 amino acids. V was trimmed by 7 bases and J by 0 bases, leaving 14 bases between them. CDR3 sequence reads: CASNMASDSTDTQYF. The DNA of the CDR3 is TGTGCCAGCAACATGGCTAGCGATAGCACAGATACGCAGTATTTT.

The sample holds many counts of this clone. V gene TRBV18 combines with J gene TRBJ1-1; D is possibly TRBD1 (6 bases). This CDR3 comprises 13 residues. The ends were cut back, 3 bases at V and 7 bases at J, with 12 bases in the middle. Germline loops: CDR1 KGHSH, CDR2 LQKENI. For the CDR3, the DNA is TGTGCCAGCTCACCCGGGGAGGGGGGTGAAGCTTTCTTT. Protein sequence: CASSPGEGGEAFF. The full variable domain, in which reference TRBV18 and TRBJ1-1 provide the parts outside the CDR3, is NAGVMQNPRHLVRRRGQEARLRCSPMKGHSHVYWYRQLPEEGLKFMVYLQKENIIDESGMPKERFSAEFPKEGPSILRIQQVVRGDSAAYFCASSPGEGGEAFFGQGTRLTVV.

This clone showed up many times. This sequence joins TRBV11-3 and TRBJ2-3, with 9 bases aligning to TRBD2. V was pared by 4 bases and J by 0 bases, with 11 bases of the junction left unmatched. The CDR3 runs 18 residues. CDR1 is SGHNT, CDR2 YENEEA, per germline. CDR3 amino acids: CASSSRGAGGPSTDTQYF. Written as DNA, the CDR3 is TGTGCCAGCAGCTCCCGGGGAGCGGGAGGCCCTAGCACAGATACGCAGTATTTT.

In its sample, this clone was seen many times. The chain joins TRBV27 to TRBJ2-1; TRBD1 is a possible D gene (6 bases). Germline CDR1 MNHEY, CDR2 SMNVEV (reference sequence). The V and J ends lost 6 bases and 8 bases respectively, with 14 bases between them. This CDR3 comprises 13 residues. The CDR3 is CASRSGDNDEQFF. In DNA form, the CDR3 reads TGTGCCAGCAGGTCCGGGGACAACGATGAGCAGTTCTTC.

The table lists this clone with many counts. The rearrangement uses TRBV28 and TRBJ1-4; 9 positions match TRBD1. V trimming: 3 bases; J trimming: 7 bases; junction bases outside the gene matches: 6. The germline V gene has CDR1 MDHEN and CDR2 SYDVKM. There are 15 residues in the CDR3. The CDR3 region has the DNA TGTGCCAGCAGTTTGGTCCGGGGACAGGGTGAAAAACTGTTTTTT. Its protein is CASSLVRGQGEKLFF. Based on the CDR3 plus reference TRBV28 and TRBJ1-4, the full variable domain is DVKVTQSSRYLVKRTGEKVFLECVQDMDHENMFWYRQDPGLGLRLIYFSYDVKMKEKGDIPEGYSVSREKKERFSLILESASTNQTSMYLCASSLVRGQGEKLFFGSGTQLSVL.

Comment on this clone: One end of the junction varies from germline; a read error may be responsible. The sample holds other DNA sequences that translate to the same CDR3. The V call is TRBV7-2, the J call TRBJ1-4, with D possibly TRBD1 on 5 matching bases. In germline, CDR1 is SGHTA, CDR2 FQGNSA. The CDR3 loop spans 14 amino acids. For the CDR3, the DNA is TGCGCCAGCAGCCAGGGCGCCAGTAGAGAAAAACTGTTTTTT. Translated: CASSQGASREKLFF.

This clone appeared many times. The V gene is TRBV6-6, the J gene TRBJ2-7; a weak D match, TRBD2 (6 bases). CDR3 size: 15 residues. The germline CDR1 and CDR2 sequences are MNHNY and SVGAGI (reference sequence). Trimming stripped 5 bases from V and 7 bases from J, with 21 bases between. The CDR3 is CASSHRDGGSREQYF. Written as DNA, the CDR3 is TGTGCCAGCAGTCACCGGGACGGAGGGTCTAGGGAGCAGTACTTC.

This clone was seen ten or more times. The chain combines TRBV4-1 with TRBJ1-2; D possibly corresponds to TRBD1 (5 bases). The CDR3 is 15 residues long. V was clipped by 0 bases and J by 6 bases, with 14 bases between them. Per germline, CDR1 MGHRA and CDR2 YSYEKL. The CDR3 DNA reads TGCGCCAGCAGCCAAGAGAGGGGACTCAAGGATGGCTACACCTTC. This gives the protein CASSQERGLKDGYTF.

In this sample, this clone turned up many times. The chain combines TRBV10-3 with TRBJ2-3; 12 nucleotides agree with TRBD2. Germline values: CDR1 ENHRY, CDR2 SYGVKD. Trimming cost V 6 bases and J 1 base; bases outside gene matches: 8. The CDR3 spans 17 residues. CDR3 DNA: TGTGCCATCAGCCCTAGGACTAGCGGGATTGGCACAGATACGCAGTATTTT. Translating gives CAISPRTSGIGTDTQYF.

At least ten counts were recorded for this clone. The chain uses TRBV9 and TRBJ1-5; D ambiguous. V was shortened by 4 bases and J by 6 bases, with 11 bases between the two germline ends. Germline CDR1 is SGDLS and CDR2 is YYNGEE. This CDR3 has 13 amino acids. DNA of the CDR3: TGTGCCAGCAGCCTTGAAGGAGGTCAGCCCCAGCATTTT. It specifies CASSLEGGQPQHF.

This clone was detected ten times or more. The chain couples TRBV7-9 to TRBJ2-5; 8 bases agree with TRBD2. The length of the CDR3 is 13 residues. Germline V CDR1 and CDR2: SEHNR, FQNEAQ (reference sequence). V gave up 5 bases and J gave up 6 bases; unmatched junction bases: 5. The CDR3 here is CASSPRGGQTQYF. The CDR3 nucleotides read TGTGCCAGCAGCCCCCGGGGGGGTCAGACCCAGTACTTC.

This clone appeared many times. The V call is TRBV6-4, the J call TRBJ2-1; TRBD2 matches at 7 bases. CDR3 length: 15 amino acids. Germline assignment: CDR1 MRHNA and CDR2 SNTAGT. Germline trimming cut 2 bases from V and 6 bases from J; bases unmatched to any gene: 7. As DNA, the CDR3 is TGTGCCAGCAGTGACAGGGATGGGGGGGGCAATGAGCAGTTCTTC. Translation gives CASSDRDGGGNEQFF.

This clone was counted at least ten times. The chain is built from TRBV5-5 and TRBJ2-7; 7 bases match TRBD1. With 5 bases clipped from V and 3 bases from J, the junction kept 11 bases outside the gene matches. Germline V CDR1 and CDR2: SGHKS, YYEKEE (reference sequence). This CDR3 spans 15 amino acids. CDR3 sequence: CASRFSGQTFYEQYF. CDR3 coding DNA: TGTGCCAGCAGATTCTCGGGACAGACCTTCTACGAGCAGTACTTC.

This clone has ten or more counts. The chain couples TRBV10-3 to TRBJ2-2, with TRBD1 matching 9 bases. This CDR3 is 16 amino acids long. V trimming: 5 bases; J trimming: 5 bases; junction bases outside the gene matches: 9. Per the germline V gene, CDR1 is ENHRY and CDR2 is SYGVKD. For the CDR3, the DNA is TGTGCCATCAGTCTAGACAGGGGGAGAAGGACCGGGGAGCTGTTTTTT. Its translation: CAISLDRGRRTGELFF.

At least ten counts were recorded for this clone. The chain couples TRBV5-1 to TRBJ2-3; 7 bases are shared with TRBD1. Germline assignment: CDR1 SGHRS and CDR2 YFSETQ. The CDR3 contains 16 residues. J lost 0 bases, V lost 1 base, and 5 bases had no gene match. The CDR3 reads CASSLRPGQSTDTQYF. In DNA, the CDR3 is TGCGCCAGCAGCTTGCGGCCGGGACAGAGCACAGATACGCAGTATTTT.

Many counts were recorded for this clone. The J gene is TRBJ2-1, the V gene TRBV14; D uncertain. In germline, CDR1 is SGHDN, CDR2 FVKESK. With 4 bases removed from V and 10 bases from J, the gap between germline ends came to 20 bases. There are 15 residues in the CDR3. CDR3 loop: CASSLGLLLGTEQFF. In DNA form, the CDR3 reads TGTGCCAGCAGCCTGGGCTTGCTCTTAGGAACCGAGCAGTTCTTC.

The sample holds many counts of this clone. CDR3 sequence (DNA): TGTGCCAGCAGTTTGGGACAGCCAAATCAGCCCCAGCATTTT. This sequence encodes CASSLGQPNQPQHF. The chain is built from TRBV27 and TRBJ1-5; 7 bases align to TRBD1. Germline CDR1 and CDR2: MNHEY and SMNVEV (reference sequence). Trimming removed 3 bases from V and 4 bases from J; junction bases left unmatched: 3. The length of the CDR3 is 14 residues.

In its sample, this clone was seen many times. The chain employs TRBV19 and TRBJ1-5; 7 bases are a match to TRBD1. The CDR3 length is 15 residues. CDR1 and CDR2 from the germline V gene are LNHDA and SQIVND (reference sequence). After removal of 3 bases from V and 6 bases from J, the junction contained 8 bases not matched to a gene. The CDR3 nucleotides read TGTGCCAGTAGTATTTTACCTACAGGGGTTCAGCCCCAGCATTTT. Protein sequence: CASSILPTGVQPQHF.

This clone was observed at least ten times. The V gene is TRBV7-9, the J gene TRBJ2-3; D is perhaps TRBD1 (6 bases). V was cut by 5 bases and J by 3 bases, with 12 bases left in between. In germline, CDR1 is SEHNR, CDR2 FQNEAQ (reference sequence). This CDR3 has 14 residues. This CDR3 reads CASSVRGRTDTQYF. The CDR3 DNA reads TGTGCCAGCAGCGTCAGGGGAAGGACAGATACGCAGTATTTT.

This clone was found many times. This chain links TRBV6-1 with TRBJ1-4; no clear D. Trimming took off 3 bases at V and 4 bases at J, with 6 bases between the two ends. The CDR3 is made up of 13 amino acids. Per the germline V gene, CDR1 is MNHNS and CDR2 is SASEGT. The CDR3 reads CASSEIGNEKLFF. CDR3 nucleotides: TGTGCCAGCAGTGAGATCGGTAATGAAAAACTGTTTTTT.

At least ten counts were recorded for this clone. The V gene is TRBV7-3, the J gene TRBJ2-2; TRBD1 is a possible D gene (5 bases). Germline loops: CDR1 SGHTA, CDR2 FQGTGA. Trimming cost V 5 bases and J 1 base, with 14 bases left between them. The CDR3 is made up of 16 amino acids. CDR3 region: CASSPSGQGNTGELFF. Written as DNA, the CDR3 is TGTGCCAGCAGCCCTAGTGGGCAGGGGAACACCGGGGAGCTGTTTTTT.

The V call is TRBV30, the J call TRBJ2-3, with TRBD2 identical over 11 bases. The V gene end was trimmed by 1 base and the J gene end by 8 bases; junction bases not matched to a gene: 5. The germline gives CDR1 GTSNPN, CDR2 SVGIG (reference sequence). The CDR3 runs 14 residues. The CDR3 protein is CAWSASGRRRTQYF. The CDR3 DNA sequence: TGTGCCTGGAGTGCTAGCGGGAGGCGGCGTACGCAGTATTTT. Full variable domain (outside the CDR3, taken from reference TRBV30 and TRBJ2-3): SQTIHQWPATLVQPVGSPLSLECTVEGTSNPNLYWYRQAAGRGLQLLFYSVGIGQISSEVPQNLSASRPQDRQFILSSKKLLLSDSGFYLCAWSASGRRRTQYFGPGTRLTVL.

This clone has ten or more counts. The chain couples TRBV13 to TRBJ2-3; unclear D gene. The length of the CDR3 is 13 residues. V was trimmed by 5 bases and J by 4 bases, leaving 10 bases between them. The germline V gene encodes CDR1 PRHDT and CDR2 FYEKMQ (reference sequence). CDR3 in amino acids: CASSPRSADTQYF. The CDR3 nucleotides read TGTGCCAGCAGCCCCCGGAGCGCAGATACGCAGTATTTT. Together with reference TRBV13 and TRBJ2-3, the CDR3 gives the full variable domain: AAGVIQSPRHLIKEKRETATLKCYPIPRHDTVYWYQQGPGQDPQFLISFYEKMQSDKGSIPDRFSAQQFSDYHSELNMSSLELGDSALYFCASSPRSADTQYFGPGTRLTVL.